This T cell receptor beta chain was retrieved from a study of blood T cells in healthy people across ages. This clonotype has more than one count but fewer than ten. The antigen is not known. General observations from the study: Shifts in expanded clonotypes may have been confounded by donor CMV status, which was unknown.

A J-beta primer mix and a sample-barcoded 5' primer were used in a second PCR of about 7 to 12 cycles. Using its own MiXCR run on the 5' RACE reads, TCRdb lists one record per CDR3 protein. In the table there are about 570,000 distinct CDR3 sequences, approximately 26% of which are singletons. Germline V CDR1 and CDR2: SGHRS, YFSETQ. The V gene lost 1 base and the J gene lost 5 bases, with 7 bases spanning the gap. The CDR3 has 14 amino acids. The sample also formed part of further work on T cells of mothers and their children.

The sample comprised blood. This rearrangement joins TRBV5-1 to TRBJ1-6; D is unresolved. The clonotype originates from a boy aged 2-9 years in good health. CDR3: CASSLLENNSPLHF. DNA for the CDR3: TGCGCCAGCAGCTTGTTAGAGAATAATTCACCCCTCCACTTT.